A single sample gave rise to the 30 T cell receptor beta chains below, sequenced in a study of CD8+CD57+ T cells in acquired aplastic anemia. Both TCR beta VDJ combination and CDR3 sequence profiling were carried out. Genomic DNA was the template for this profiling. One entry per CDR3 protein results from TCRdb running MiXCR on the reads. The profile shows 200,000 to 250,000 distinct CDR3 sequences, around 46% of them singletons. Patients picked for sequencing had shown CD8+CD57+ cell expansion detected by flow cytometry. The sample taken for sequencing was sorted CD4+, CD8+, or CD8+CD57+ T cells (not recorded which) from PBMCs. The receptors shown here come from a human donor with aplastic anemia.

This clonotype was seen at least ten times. CDR3 protein: CASSVERPTGNTIYF. The CDR3 DNA reads as TGTGCCAGCAGCGTAGAGAGGCCGACTGGAAACACCATATATTTT. V and J are TRBV9 and TRBJ1-3, with D uncertain. Germline V gene data show CDR1 as SGDLS and CDR2 as YYNGEE. The CDR3 runs to 15 residues. V lost 0 bases and J 2 bases, leaving 9 bases between the germline ends.

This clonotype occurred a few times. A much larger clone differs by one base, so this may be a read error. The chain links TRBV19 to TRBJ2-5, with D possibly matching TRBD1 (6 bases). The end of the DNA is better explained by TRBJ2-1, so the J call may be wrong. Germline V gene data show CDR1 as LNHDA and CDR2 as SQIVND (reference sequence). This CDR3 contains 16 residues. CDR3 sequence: CASSIDPRQADYEQFF. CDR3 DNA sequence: TGTGCCAGTAGTATAGATCCCCGACAGGCCGATTACGAGCAGTTCTTC.

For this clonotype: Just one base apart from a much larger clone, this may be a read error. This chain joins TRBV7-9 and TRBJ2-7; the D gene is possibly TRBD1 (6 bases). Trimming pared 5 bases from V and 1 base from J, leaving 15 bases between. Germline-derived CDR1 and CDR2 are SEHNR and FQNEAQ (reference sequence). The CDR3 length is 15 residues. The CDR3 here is CASSPFGRGSYEQYF. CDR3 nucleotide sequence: TGTGCCAGCAGCCCTTTTGGCAGGGGATCCTACGAGCAGTACTTC.

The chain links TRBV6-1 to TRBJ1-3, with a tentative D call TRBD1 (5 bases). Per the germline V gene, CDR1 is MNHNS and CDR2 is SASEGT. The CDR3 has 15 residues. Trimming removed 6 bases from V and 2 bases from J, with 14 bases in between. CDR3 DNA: TGTGCCAGCAGGGCGACAGAAGACCCTGGAAACACCATATATTTT. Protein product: CASRATEDPGNTIYF.

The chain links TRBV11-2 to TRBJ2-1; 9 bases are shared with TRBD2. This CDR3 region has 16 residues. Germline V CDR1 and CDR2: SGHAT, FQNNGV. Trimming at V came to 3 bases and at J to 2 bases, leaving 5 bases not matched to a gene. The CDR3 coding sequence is TGTGCCAGCAGCTTCTCAGCGGGGGGCCCCTACAATGAGCAGTTCTTC. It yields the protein CASSFSAGGPYNEQFF.

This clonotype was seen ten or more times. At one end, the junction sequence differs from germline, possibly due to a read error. In DNA, the CDR3 is TGTGCCAGCAGCCCGGACAGGGAACTGTTTTTT. It encodes CASSPDRELFF. The gene calls are TRBV7-9 and TRBJ2-2; 8 bases align to TRBD1. CDR1 is SEHNR, CDR2 FQNEAQ, per germline (reference sequence). This CDR3 has 11 amino acids.

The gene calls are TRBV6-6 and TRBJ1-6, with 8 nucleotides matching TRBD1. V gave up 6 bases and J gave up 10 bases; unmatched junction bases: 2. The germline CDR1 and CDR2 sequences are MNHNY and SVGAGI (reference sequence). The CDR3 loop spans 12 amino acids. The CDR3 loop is CASSYRGSPLHF. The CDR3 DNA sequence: TGTGCCAGCAGCTACAGGGGGTCACCCCTCCACTTT.

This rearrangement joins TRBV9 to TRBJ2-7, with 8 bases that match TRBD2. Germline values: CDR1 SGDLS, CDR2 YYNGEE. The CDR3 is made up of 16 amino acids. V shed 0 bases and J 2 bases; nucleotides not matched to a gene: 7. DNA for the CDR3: TGTGCCAGCAGCGTAGAGAGCGGGAGTTATGCCTACGAGCAGTACTTC. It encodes CASSVESGSYAYEQYF.

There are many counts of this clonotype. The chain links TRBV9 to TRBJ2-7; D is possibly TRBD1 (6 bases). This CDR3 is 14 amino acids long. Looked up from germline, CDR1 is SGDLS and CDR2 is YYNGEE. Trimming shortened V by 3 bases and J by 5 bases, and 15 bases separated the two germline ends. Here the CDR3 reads CASSASGVDDEQYF. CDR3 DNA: TGTGCCAGCAGCGCCTCAGGGGTGGACGACGAGCAGTACTTC.

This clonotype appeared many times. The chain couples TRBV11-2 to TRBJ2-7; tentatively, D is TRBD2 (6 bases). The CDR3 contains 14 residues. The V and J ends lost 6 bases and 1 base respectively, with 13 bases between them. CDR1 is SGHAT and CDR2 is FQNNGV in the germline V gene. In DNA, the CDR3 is TGTGCCAGCAGTGGGGACTCGCGTTCCTACGAGCAGTACTTC. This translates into CASSGDSRSYEQYF.

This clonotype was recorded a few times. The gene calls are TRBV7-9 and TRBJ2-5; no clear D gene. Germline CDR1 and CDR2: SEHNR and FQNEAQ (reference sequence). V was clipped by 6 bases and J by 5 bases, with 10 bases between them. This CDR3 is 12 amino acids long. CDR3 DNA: TGTGCCAGCAGGTCTTCCGAGGAGACCCAGTACTTC. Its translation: CASRSSEETQYF. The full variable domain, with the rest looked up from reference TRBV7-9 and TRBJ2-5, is DTGVSQNPRHKITKRGQNVTFRCDPISEHNRLYWYRQTLGQGPEFLTYFQNEAQLEKSRLLSDRFSAERPKGSFSTLEIQRTEQGDSAMYLCASRSSEETQYFGPGTRLLVL.

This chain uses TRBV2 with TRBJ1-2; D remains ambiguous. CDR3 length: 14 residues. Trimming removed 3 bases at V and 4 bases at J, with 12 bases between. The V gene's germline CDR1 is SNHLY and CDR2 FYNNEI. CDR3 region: CASSDIGDFYGYTF. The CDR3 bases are TGTGCCAGCAGTGATATCGGCGACTTCTATGGCTACACCTTC.

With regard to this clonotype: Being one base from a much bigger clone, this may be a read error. CDR3 amino acids: CASSYQKQRGLYDEQFF. Here the CDR3 DNA reads TGTGCCAGCAGCTACCAGAAGCAGCGGGGCCTCTACGATGAGCAGTTCTTC. The chain couples TRBV7-9 to TRBJ2-1; 7 nucleotides agree with TRBD2. Germline loops: CDR1 SEHNR, CDR2 FQNEAQ (reference sequence). CDR3 size: 17 residues.

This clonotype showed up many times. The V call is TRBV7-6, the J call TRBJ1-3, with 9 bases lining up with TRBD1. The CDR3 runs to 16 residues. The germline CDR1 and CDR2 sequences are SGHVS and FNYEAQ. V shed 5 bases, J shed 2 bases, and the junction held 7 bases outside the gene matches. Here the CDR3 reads CASSQYGQGTGNTIYF. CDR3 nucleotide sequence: TGTGCCAGCAGCCAATATGGACAGGGGACTGGAAACACCATATATTTT.

This chain's CDR3 is CASSLDRVAFF. As DNA, the CDR3 is TGTGCCAGCAGCTTAGACCGGGTAGCTTTCTTT. This chain joins TRBV7-9 and TRBJ1-1; D gene unclear. The CDR3 sequence is 11 residues long. Germline V gives CDR1 SEHNR, CDR2 FQNEAQ (reference sequence). The V end lost 1 base, the J end lost 10 bases, and 7 bases lay between the germline ends.

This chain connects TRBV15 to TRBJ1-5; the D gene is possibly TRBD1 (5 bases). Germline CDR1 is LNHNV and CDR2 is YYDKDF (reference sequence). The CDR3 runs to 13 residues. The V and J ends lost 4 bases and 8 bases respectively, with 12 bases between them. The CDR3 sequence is CATSTGAYEPQHF. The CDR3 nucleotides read TGTGCCACCAGCACCGGGGCCTACGAGCCCCAGCATTTT.

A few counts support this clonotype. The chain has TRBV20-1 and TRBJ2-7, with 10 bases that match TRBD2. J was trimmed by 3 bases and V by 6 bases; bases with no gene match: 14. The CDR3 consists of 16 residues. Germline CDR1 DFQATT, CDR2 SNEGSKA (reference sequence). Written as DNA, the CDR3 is TGCAGTGCCACTAACGCAGCGGGAGGGCCTTACTACGAGCAGTACTTC. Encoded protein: CSATNAAGGPYYEQYF.

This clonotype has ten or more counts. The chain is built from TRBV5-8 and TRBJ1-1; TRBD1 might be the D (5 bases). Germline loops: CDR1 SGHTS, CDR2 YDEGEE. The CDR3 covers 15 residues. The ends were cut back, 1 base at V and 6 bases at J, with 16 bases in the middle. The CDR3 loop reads CASSLLQGLVAEAFF. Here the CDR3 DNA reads TGTGCCAGCAGCTTGCTTCAGGGACTAGTCGCTGAAGCTTTCTTT.

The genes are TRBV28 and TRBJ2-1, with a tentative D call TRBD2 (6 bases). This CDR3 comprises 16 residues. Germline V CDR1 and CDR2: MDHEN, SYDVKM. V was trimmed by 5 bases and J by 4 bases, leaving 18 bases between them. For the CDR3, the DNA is TGTGCCAGCAGTCCGCCTGGCGGGGTTAGATACAATGAGCAGTTCTTC. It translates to CASSPPGGVRYNEQFF.

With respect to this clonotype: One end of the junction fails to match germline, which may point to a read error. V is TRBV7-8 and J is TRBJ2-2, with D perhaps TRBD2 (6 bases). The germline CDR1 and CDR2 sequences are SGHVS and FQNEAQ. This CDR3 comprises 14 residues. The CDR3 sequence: CASSPDRYTGGLFF. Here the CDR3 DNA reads TGTGCCAGCAGCCCGGACCGATACACCGGGGGGCTGTTTTTT.

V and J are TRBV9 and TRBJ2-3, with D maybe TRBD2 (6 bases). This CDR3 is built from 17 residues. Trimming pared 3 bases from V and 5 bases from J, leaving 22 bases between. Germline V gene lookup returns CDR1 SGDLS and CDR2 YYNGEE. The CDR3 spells CASSGRVKEAGRDTQYF. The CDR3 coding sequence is TGTGCCAGCAGCGGGAGGGTTAAAGAGGCGGGAAGAGATACGCAGTATTTT.

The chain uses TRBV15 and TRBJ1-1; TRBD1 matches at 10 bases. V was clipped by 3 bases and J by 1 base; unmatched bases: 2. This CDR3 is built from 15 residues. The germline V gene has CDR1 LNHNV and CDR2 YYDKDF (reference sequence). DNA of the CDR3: TGTGCCACCAGCAGGGGACAGGGGAGGAACACTGAAGCTTTCTTT. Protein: CATSRGQGRNTEAFF.

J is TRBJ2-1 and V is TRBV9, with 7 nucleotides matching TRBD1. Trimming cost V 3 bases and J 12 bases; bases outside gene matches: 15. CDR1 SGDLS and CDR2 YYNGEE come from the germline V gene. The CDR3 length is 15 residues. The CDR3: CASSELGTGTDTQFF. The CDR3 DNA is TGTGCCAGCAGCGAACTAGGGACGGGGACAGATACGCAGTTCTTC.

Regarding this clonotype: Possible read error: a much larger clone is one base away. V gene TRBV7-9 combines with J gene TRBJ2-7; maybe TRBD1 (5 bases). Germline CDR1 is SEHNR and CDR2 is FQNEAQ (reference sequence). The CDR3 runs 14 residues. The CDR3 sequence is CASSLDSDNYEQCF. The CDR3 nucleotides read TGTGCCAGCAGCTTAGATTCGGACAACTACGAGCAGTGCTTC.

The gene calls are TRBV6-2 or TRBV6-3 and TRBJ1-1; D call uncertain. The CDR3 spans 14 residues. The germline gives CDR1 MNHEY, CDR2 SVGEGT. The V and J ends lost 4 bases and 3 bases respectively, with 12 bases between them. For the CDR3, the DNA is TGTGCCAGCAGTTGGCGGCCCCTGGACACTGAAGCTTTCTTT. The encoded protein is CASSWRPLDTEAFF.

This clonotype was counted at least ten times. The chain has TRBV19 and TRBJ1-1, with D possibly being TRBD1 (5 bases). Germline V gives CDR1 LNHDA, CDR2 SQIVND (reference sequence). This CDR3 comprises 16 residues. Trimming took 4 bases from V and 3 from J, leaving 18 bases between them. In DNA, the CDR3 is TGTGCCAGTAGTACCTCCTTACGGGGACGGGACACTGAAGCTTTCTTT. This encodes CASSTSLRGRDTEAFF. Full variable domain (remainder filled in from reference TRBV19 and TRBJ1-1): DGGITQSPKYLFRKEGQNVTLSCEQNLNHDAMYWYRQDPGQGLRLIYYSQIVNDFQKGDIAEGYSVSREKKESFPLTVTSAQKNPTAFYLCASSTSLRGRDTEAFFGQGTRLTVV.

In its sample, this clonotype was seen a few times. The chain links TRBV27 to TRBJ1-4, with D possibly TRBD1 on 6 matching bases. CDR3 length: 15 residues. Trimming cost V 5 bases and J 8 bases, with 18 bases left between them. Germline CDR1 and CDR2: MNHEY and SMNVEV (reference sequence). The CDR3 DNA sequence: TGTGCCAGCAGTGAAACAACAGGGTCAGGCGAAAAACTGTTTTTT. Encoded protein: CASSETTGSGEKLFF.

This chain's CDR3 is CASSHPLGQKQYF. The CDR3 bases are TGTGCCAGCAGCCACCCACTAGGCCAAAAGCAGTACTTC. The chain recombines TRBV7-9 with TRBJ2-7; tentatively, D is TRBD2 (5 bases). V was pared by 5 bases and J by 8 bases, with 16 bases between. This CDR3 has 13 residues. Looked up from germline, CDR1 is SEHNR and CDR2 is FQNEAQ (reference sequence).

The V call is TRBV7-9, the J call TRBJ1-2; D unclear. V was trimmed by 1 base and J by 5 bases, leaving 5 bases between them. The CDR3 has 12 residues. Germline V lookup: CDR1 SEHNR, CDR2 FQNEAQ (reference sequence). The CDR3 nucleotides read TGTGCCAGCAGCTTAGGAGCATATGGCTACACCTTC. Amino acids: CASSLGAYGYTF.

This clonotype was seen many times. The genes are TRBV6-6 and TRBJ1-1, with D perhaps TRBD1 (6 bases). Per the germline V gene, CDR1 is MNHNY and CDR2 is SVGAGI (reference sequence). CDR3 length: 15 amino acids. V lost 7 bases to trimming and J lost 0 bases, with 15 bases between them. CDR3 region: CASTEDSYMNTEAFF. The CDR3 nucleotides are TGTGCCAGCACCGAGGACAGCTACATGAACACTGAAGCTTTCTTT.